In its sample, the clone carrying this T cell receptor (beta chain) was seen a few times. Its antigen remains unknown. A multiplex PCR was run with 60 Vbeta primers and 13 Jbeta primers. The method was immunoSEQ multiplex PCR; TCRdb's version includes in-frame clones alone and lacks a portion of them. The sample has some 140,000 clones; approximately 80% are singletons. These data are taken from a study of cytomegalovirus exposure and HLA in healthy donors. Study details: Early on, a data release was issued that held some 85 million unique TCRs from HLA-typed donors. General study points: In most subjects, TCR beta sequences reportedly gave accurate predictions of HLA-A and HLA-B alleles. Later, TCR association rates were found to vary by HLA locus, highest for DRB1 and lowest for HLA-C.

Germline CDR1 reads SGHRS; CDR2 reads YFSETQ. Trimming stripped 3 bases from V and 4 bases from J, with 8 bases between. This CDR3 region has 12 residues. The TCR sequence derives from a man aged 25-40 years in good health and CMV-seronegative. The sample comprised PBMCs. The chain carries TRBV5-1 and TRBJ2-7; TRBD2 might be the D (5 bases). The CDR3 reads CASSSPGYEQYF. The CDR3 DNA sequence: TGCGCCAGCAGCTCGCCGGGGTACGAGCAGTACTTC.